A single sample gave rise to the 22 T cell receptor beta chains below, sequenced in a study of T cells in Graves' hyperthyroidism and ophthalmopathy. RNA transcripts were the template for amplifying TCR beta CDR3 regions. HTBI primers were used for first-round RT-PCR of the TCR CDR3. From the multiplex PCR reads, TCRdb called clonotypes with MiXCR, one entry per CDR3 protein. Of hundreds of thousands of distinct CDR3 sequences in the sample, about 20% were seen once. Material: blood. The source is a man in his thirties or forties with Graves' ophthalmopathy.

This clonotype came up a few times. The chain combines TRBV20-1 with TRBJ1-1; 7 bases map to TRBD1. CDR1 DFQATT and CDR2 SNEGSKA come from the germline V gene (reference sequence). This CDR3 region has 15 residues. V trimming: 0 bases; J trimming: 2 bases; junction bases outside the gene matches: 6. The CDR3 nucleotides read TGCAGTGCTAGAGAAGGGCAGGGGGGTAACACTGAAGCTTTCTTT. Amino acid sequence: CSAREGQGGNTEAFF.

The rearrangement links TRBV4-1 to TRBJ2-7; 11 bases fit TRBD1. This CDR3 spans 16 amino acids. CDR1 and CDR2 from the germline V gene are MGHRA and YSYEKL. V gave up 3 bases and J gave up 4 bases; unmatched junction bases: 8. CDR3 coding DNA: TGCGCCAGCAGCCATATTACCGGGACAGGGGGATACGAGCAGTACTTC. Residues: CASSHITGTGGYEQYF.

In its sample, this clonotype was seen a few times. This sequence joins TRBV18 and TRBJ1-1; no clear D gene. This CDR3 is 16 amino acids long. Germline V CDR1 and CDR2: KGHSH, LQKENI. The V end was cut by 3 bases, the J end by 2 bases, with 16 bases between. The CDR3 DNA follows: TGTGCCAGCTCACCCAGCTACCGGGCGTTTAACACTGAAGCTTTCTTT. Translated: CASSPSYRAFNTEAFF. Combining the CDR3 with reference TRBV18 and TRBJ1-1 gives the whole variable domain NAGVMQNPRHLVRRRGQEARLRCSPMKGHSHVYWYRQLPEEGLKFMVYLQKENIIDESGMPKERFSAEFPKEGPSILRIQQVVRGDSAAYFCASSPSYRAFNTEAFFGQGTRLTVV.

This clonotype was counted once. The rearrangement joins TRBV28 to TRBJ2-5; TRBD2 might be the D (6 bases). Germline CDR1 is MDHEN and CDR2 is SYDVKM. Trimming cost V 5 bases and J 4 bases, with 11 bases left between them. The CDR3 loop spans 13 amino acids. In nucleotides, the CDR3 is TGTGCCAGCAGTGTGCGGGGTGTAGAGACCCAGTACTTC. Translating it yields CASSVRGVETQYF.

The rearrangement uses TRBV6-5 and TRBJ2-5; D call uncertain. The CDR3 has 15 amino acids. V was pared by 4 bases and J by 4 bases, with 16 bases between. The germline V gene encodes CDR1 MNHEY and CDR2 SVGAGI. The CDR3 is CASSSSWLVPETQYF. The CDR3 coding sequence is TGTGCCAGCAGTTCATCTTGGTTGGTCCCAGAGACCCAGTACTTC.

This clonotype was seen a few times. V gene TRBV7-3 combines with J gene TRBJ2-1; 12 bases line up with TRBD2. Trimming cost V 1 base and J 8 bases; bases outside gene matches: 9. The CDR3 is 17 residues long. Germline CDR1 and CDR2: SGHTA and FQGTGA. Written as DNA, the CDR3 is TGTGCCAGCAGCTTAAGGGGGGCTACTAGCGGGAGGCATGAGCAGTTCTTC. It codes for CASSLRGATSGRHEQFF. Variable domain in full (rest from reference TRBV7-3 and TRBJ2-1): GAGVSQTPSNKVTEKGKYVELRCDPISGHTALYWYRQSLGQGPEFLIYFQGTGAADDSGLPNDRFFAVRPEGSVSTLKIQRTERGDSAVYLCASSLRGATSGRHEQFFGPGTRLTVL.

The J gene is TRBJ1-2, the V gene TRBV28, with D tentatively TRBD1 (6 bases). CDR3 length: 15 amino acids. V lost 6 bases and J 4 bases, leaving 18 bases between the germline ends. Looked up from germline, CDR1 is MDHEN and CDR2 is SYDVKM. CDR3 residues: CASRTVGGGSYGYTF. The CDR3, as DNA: TGTGCCAGCAGGACAGTTGGGGGCGGTAGCTATGGCTACACCTTC.

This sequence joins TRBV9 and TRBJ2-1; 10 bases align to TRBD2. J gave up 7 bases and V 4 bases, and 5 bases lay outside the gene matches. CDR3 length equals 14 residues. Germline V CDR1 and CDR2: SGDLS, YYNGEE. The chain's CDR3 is CASSPGTSVNEQFF. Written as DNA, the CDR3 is TGTGCCAGCAGCCCCGGGACTAGCGTAAATGAGCAGTTCTTC.

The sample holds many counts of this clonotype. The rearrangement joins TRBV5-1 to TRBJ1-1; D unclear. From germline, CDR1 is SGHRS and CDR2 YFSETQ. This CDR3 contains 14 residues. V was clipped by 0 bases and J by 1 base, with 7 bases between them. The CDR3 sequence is CASSLGPTNTEAFF. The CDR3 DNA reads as TGCGCCAGCAGCTTGGGTCCGACGAACACTGAAGCTTTCTTT.

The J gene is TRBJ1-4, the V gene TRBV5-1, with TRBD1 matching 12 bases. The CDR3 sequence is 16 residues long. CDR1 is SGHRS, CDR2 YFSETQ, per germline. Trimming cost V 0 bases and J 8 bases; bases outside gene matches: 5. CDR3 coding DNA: TGCGCCAGCAGCTTGGCCGTTGGGACAGGGGGCGAAAAACTGTTTTTT. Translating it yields CASSLAVGTGGEKLFF. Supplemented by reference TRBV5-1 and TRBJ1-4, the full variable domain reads KAGVTQTPRYLIKTRGQQVTLSCSPISGHRSVSWYQQTPGQGLQFLFEYFSETQRNKGNFPGRFSGRQFSNSRSEMNVSTLELGDSALYLCASSLAVGTGGEKLFFGSGTQLSVL.

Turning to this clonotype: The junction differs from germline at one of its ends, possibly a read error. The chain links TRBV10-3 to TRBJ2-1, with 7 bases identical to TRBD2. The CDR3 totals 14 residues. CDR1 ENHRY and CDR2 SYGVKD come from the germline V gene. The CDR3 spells CATSEGGSFNEQFF. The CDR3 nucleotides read TGTGCCACCAGTGAGGGCGGGAGTTTCAATGAGCAGTTCTTC.

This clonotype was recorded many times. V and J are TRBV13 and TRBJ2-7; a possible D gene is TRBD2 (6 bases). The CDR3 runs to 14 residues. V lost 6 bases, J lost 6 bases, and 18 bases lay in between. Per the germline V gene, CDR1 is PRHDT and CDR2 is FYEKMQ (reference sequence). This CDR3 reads CASRTSGGSGEQYF. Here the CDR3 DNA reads TGTGCCAGCAGGACCTCTGGGGGGAGTGGCGAGCAGTACTTC.

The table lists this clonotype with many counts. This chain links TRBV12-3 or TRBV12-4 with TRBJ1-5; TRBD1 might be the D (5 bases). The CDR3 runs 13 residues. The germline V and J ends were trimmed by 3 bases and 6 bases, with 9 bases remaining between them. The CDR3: CASSFGRAQPQHF. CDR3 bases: TGTGCCAGCAGTTTTGGCAGGGCTCAGCCCCAGCATTTT.

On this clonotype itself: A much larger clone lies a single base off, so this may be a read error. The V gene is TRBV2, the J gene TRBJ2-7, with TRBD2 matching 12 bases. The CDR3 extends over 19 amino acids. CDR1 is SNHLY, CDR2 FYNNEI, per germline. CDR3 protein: CVSTFGLAGTASRSYEQYF. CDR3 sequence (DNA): TGTGTCAGCACCTTCGGACTAGCGGGAACTGCATCCCGGTCCTACGAGCAGTACTTC. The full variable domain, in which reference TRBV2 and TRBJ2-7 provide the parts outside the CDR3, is EPEVTQTPSHQVTQMGQEVILRCVPISNHLYFYWYRQILGQKVEFLVSFYNNEISEKSEIFDDQFSVERPDGSNFTLKIRSTKLEDSAMYFCVSTFGLAGTASRSYEQYFGPGTRLTVT.

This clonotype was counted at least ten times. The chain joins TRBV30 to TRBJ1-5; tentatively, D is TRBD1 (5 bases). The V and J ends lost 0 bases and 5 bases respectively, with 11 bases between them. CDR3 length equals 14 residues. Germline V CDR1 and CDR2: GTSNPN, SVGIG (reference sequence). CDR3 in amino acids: CAWSVGGKDQPQHF. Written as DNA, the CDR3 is TGTGCCTGGAGTGTGGGGGGGAAAGATCAGCCCCAGCATTTT.

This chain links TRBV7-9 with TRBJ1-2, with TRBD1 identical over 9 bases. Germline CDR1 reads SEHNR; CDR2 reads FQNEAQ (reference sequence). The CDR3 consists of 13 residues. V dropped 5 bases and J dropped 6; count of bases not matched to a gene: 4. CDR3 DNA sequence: TGTGCCAGCAGCCCGGGACAGGGAGATGGCTACACCTTC. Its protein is CASSPGQGDGYTF.

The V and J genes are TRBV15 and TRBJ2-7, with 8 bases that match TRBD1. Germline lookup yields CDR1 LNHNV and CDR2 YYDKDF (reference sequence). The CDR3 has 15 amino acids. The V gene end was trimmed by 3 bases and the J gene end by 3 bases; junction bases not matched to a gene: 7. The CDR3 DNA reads TGTGCCACCAGCAGCGTCCGGACAGGGAGCTACGAGCAGTACTTC. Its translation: CATSSVRTGSYEQYF.

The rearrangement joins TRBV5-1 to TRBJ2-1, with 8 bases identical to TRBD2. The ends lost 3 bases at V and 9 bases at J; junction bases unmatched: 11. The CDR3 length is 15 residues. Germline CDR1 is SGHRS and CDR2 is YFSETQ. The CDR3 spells CASSSREGGPGEQFF. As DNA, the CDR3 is TGCGCCAGCAGCTCCCGGGAGGGGGGGCCGGGTGAGCAGTTCTTC.

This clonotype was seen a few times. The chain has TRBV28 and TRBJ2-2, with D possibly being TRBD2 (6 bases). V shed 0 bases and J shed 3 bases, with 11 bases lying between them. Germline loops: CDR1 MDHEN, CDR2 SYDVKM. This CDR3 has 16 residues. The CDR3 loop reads CASSLWGGTDTGELFF. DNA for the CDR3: TGTGCCAGCAGTTTATGGGGCGGGACCGACACCGGGGAGCTGTTTTTT.

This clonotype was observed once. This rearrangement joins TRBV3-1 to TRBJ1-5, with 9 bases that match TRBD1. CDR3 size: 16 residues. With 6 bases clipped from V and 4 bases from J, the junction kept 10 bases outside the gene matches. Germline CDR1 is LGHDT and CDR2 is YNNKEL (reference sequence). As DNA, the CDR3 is TGTGCCAGCAGTTTACGGTCAGGGACAGGGAATCAGCCCCAGCATTTT. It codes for CASSLRSGTGNQPQHF.

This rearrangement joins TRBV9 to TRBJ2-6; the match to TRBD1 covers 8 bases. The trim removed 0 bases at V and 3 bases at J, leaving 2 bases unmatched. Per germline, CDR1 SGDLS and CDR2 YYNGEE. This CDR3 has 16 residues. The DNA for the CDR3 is TGTGCCAGCAGCGTAGTTACAGGGGGTGGGGCCAACGTCCTGACTTTC. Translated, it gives CASSVVTGGGANVLTF.

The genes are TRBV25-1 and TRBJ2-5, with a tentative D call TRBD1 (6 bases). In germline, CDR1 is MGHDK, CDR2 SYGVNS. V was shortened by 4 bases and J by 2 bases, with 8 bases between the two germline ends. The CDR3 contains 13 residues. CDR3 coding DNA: TGTGCCAGCAGTGGGGACATGCAAGAGACCCAGTACTTC. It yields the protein CASSGDMQETQYF.